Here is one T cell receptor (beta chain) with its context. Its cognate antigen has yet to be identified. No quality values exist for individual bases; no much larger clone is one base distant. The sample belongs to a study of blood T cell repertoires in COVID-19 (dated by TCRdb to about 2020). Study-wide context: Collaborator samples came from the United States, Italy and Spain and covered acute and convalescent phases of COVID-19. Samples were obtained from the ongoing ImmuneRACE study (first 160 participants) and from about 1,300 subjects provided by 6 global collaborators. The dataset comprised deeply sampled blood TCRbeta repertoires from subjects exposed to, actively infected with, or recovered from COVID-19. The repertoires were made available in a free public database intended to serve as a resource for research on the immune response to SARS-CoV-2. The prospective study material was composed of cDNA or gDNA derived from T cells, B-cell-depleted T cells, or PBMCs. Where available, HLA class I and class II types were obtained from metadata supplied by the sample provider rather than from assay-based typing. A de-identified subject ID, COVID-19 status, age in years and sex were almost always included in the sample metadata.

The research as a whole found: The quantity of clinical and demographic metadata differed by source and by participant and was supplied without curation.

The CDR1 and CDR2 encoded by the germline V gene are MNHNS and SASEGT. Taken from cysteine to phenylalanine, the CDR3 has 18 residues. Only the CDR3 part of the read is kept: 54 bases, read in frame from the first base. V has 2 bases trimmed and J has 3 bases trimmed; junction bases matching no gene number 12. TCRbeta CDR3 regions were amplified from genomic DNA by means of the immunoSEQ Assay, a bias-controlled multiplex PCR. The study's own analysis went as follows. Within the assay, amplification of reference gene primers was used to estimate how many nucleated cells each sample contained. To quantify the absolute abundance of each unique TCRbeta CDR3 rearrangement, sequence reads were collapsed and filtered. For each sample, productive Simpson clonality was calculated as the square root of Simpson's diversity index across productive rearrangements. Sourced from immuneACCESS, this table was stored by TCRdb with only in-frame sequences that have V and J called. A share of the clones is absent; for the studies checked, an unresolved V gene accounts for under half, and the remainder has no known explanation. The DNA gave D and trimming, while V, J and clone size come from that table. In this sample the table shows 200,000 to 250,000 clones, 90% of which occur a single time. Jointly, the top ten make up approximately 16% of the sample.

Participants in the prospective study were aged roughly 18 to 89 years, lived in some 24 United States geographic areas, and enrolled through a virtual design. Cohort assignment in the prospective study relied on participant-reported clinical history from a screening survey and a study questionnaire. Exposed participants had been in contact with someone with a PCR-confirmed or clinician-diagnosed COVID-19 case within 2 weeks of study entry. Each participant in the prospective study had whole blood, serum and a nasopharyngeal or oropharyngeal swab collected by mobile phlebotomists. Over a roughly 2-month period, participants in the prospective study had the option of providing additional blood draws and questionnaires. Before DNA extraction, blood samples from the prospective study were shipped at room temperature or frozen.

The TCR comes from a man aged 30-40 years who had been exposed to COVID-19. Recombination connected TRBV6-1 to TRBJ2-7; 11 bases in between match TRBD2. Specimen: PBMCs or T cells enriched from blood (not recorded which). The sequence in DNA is TGTGCCAGCAGTGAACAACTTAGCGGGGGGGCCGTTTTCTACGAGCAGTACTTC. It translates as CASSEQLSGGAVFYEQYF.